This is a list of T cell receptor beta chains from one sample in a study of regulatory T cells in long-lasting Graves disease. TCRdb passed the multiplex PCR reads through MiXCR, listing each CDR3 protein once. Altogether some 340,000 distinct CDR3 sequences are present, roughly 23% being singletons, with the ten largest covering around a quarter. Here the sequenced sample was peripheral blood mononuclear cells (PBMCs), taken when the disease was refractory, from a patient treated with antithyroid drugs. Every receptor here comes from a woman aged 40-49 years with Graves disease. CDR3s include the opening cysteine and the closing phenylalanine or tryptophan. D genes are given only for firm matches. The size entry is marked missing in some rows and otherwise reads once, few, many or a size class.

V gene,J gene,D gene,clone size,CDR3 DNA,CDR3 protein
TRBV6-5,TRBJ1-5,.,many,TGTGCCAGCAGTTACTCGGTGCGCGGCCAGCCCCAGCATTTT,CASSYSVRGQPQHF
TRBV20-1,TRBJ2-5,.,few,TGCAGTGCTAGAGATGGATTGGGAGCGACCCAGTACTTC,CSARDGLGATQYF
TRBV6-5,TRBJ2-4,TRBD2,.,TGTGCCAGCAGGGGAGCGGGAGGGCCTCTTGACTTC,CASRGAGGPLDF
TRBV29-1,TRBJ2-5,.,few,TGCAGCGCATATGAACAACTGGGCCTTCAAGAGACCCAGTACTTC,CSAYEQLGLQETQYF
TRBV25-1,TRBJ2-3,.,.,TGTGCCAGCAGTCTGGAGGGTAGCACAGATACGCAGTATTTT,CASSLEGSTDTQYF
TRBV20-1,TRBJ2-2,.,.,TGCAGTGCCCCCGCGTCGAACACCGGGGAGCTGTTTTTT,CSAPASNTGELFF
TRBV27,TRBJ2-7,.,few,TGTGCCAGCACCCCGGGTGGGACCTCTTCCTACGAGCAGTACTTC,CASTPGGTSSYEQYF
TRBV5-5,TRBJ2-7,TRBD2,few,TGTGCCAGCAGCCCCCCGGGACTAGCGTTACGGAGGACCTACGAGCAGTACTTC,CASSPPGLALRRTYEQYF
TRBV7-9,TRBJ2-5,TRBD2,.,TGTGCCAGCAGCTTAGTTGCCGGGACTAGCGGGCAAGATACCCAGTACTTC,CASSLVAGTSGQDTQYF
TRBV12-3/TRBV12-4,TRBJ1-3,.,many,TGTGCCAGCAGTTTACACAGGGCTGGAAACACCATATATTTT,CASSLHRAGNTIYF
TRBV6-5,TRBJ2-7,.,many,TGTGCCAGCAGTTCGCTAGCCTTATACGAGCAGTACTTC,CASSSLALYEQYF
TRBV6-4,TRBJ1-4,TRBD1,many,TGTGCCAGCAGTGACTACGGACAGGGAGTGTGTTCTAATGAAAAACTGTTTTTT,CASSDYGQGVCSNEKLFF
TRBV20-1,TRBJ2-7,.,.,TGCAGTGCTTCCGGGAGCTCCTACGAGCAGTACTTC,CSASGSSYEQYF
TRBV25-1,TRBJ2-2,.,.,TGTGCCAGCAGTGAAGAGAGGTACCCAGGGACAGGGGAGCTGTTTTTT,CASSEERYPGTGELFF
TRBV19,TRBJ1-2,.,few,TGTGCCAGTAGCCCAGGGGAAGGCTACACCTTC,CASSPGEGYTF
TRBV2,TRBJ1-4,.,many,TGTGCCAGCACCCAGGGACCCAGGGGAGAAAAACTGTTTTTT,CASTQGPRGEKLFF
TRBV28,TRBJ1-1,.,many,TGTGCCAGCAGTTTATTCGCAGGGGCTGAAGCTTTCTTT,CASSLFAGAEAFF
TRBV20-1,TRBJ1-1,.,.,TGCAGTGCTAGAGATCGGGCGAACACTGAAGCTTTCTTT,CSARDRANTEAFF
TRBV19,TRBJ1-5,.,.,TGTGCCAGTAGTACGAGGGTAGGTCAGCCCCAGCATTTT,CASSTRVGQPQHF
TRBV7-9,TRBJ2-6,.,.,TGTGCCAGCAGTCGAAGCGAATCTGGGGCCAACGTCCTGACTTTC,CASSRSESGANVLTF
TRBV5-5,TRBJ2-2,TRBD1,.,TGTGCCAGCAGCCCCAGGGGGATAGCCGCCGGGGAGCTGTTTTTT,CASSPRGIAAGELFF
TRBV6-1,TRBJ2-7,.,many,TGTGCCAGCAGGGGTCCCGGGGATCTTCCCTTCTACGTCGAGCAGTACTTC,CASRGPGDLPFYVEQYF
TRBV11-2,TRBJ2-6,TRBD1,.,TGTGCCAGCAGGCGGGGACAGGGAAGCTCTGGGGCCAACGTCCTGACTTTC,CASRRGQGSSGANVLTF
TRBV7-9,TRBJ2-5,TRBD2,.,TGTGCCAGCAGCTTAGCGGCTAGCGGGAGAAAAGGAGAGACCCAGTACTTC,CASSLAASGRKGETQYF
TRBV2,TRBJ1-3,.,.,TGTGCCAGCAGTGCTGACAGTCCCTTCTCTGGAAACACCATATATTTT,CASSADSPFSGNTIYF
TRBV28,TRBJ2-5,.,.,TGTGCCAGCAGTTTATACCACCAGTACTTC,CASSLYHQYF
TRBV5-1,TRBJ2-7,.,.,TGCGCCAGCAGCTTGGTCCAGGGGAAACCGGTCTACGAGCAGTACTTC,CASSLVQGKPVYEQYF
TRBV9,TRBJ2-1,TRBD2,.,TGTGCCAGCAGCGTAGATAGCGGGAGTGCTAATGAGCAGTTCTTC,CASSVDSGSANEQFF
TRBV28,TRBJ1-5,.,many,TGTGCCAGCAGCTACTCCCTGGGGCAGCCCCAGCATTTT,CASSYSLGQPQHF
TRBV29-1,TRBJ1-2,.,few,TGCAGCGTTGAGGTTTCCCCTTTCTATAGGGGCTACACCTTC,CSVEVSPFYRGYTF
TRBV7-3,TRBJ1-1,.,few,TGTGCCAGCAGCTTAACGTTAGCCAACACTGAAGCTTTCTTT,CASSLTLANTEAFF
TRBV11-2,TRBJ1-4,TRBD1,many,TGTGCCAGCAGTAAGACAGGGACTAATGAAAAACTGTTTTTT,CASSKTGTNEKLFF
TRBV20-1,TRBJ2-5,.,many,TGCAGTGCTCGGTCAGGGACCCAGTACTTC,CSARSGTQYF
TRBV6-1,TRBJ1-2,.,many,TGTGCCAGCAGTGCGGGACGGGCAAACTATGGCTACACCTTC,CASSAGRANYGYTF
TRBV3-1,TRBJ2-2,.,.,TGTGCCAGCAGTCAACCCGGGGGCGGAAACACCGGGGAGCTGTTTTTT,CASSQPGGGNTGELFF
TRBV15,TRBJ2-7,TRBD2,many,TGTGCCACCAGCACAATACCGGGACTAGCGGGAGAAGTCTACGAGCAGTACTTC,CATSTIPGLAGEVYEQYF
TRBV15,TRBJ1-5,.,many,TGTGCCACCAGCAGAGATTTTTTATCGACAGATAGTCATAGCAATCAGCTCCAGCATTTT,CATSRDFLSTDSHSNQLQHF
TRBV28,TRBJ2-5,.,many,TGTGCCAGCAAATGGGAGTCGACGGAGACCCAGTACTTC,CASKWESTETQYF
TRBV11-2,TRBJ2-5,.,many,TGTGCCAGCAGCTTAGATTATTTGCAGGGAGCAAAGACCCAGTACTTC,CASSLDYLQGAKTQYF
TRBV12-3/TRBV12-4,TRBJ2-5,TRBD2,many,TGTGCCAGCAGTTTAATAGCGGGGTACCAAGAGACCCAGTACTTC,CASSLIAGYQETQYF
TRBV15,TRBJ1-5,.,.,TGTGCCACCAGCAGTGTCACAGGGTACGGTCAGCCCCAGCATTTT,CATSSVTGYGQPQHF
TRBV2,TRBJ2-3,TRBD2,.,TGTGCCAGCAGGGGTCCGGGGACTAGCGGGCCAGATACGCAGTATTTT,CASRGPGTSGPDTQYF
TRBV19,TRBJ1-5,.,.,TGTGCCAGTAGTATAGGTGGGGATCAGCCCCAGCATTTT,CASSIGGDQPQHF
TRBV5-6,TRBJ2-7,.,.,TGTGCCAGCAGCTTGGGGGCACCCTCCTACGAGCAGTACTTC,CASSLGAPSYEQYF